This TCR beta chain was retrieved from a study of blood T cell repertoires in COVID-19. Looking at the study overall: Nucleic acid was either cDNA or gDNA, and it came from T cells, B-cell-depleted T cells, or PBMCs.

V dropped 5 bases and J dropped 3; count of bases not matched to a gene: 3. CDR3 size: 13 residues. In germline, CDR1 is SGHTA, CDR2 FQGNSA. About this clone: The identical CDR3 is also encoded by other nucleotide sequences in the sample.

Source study methods: The authors estimated nucleated cell counts from reference gene primer amplification. Only in-frame clones appear in the TCRdb table, and some are missing; sequencing was by immunoSEQ multiplex PCR. That table supplies the V and J calls and clone size; D and trimming were determined from the DNA. The sample contains about 110,000 clones, 85% to 90% of which appear only once. The receptor comes from a woman aged 60-70 years with COVID-19, enrolled during active disease. The sample was peripheral blood. This chain connects TRBV7-2 to TRBJ1-2; 7 positions match TRBD1. CDR3 coding DNA: TGTGCCAGCAGCCCCACAGGGGACTATGGCTACACCTTC. This codes for CASSPTGDYGYTF.